Listed below are T cell receptor beta chains from one sample, sequenced in a study of shared clonotypes between healthy human individuals. TCRdb keeps only in-frame clones here, not all; method: immunoSEQ multiplex PCR. The sample has some 700,000 clones, less than 95% seen once. The specimen sequenced was memory CD8+ T cells from PBMCs. These receptors were taken from a man aged 18 to 35 in good health. Some clones in this sample may be carry-over from other donors' samples. CDR3s include the opening cysteine and the closing phenylalanine or tryptophan. The D gene is left open where the match is weak. Only some rows state a clone size, as once, few, many or a class for expanded clones.

D gene: -
clone size: few
V gene: TRBV27
J gene: TRBJ1-5
CDR3 DNA: TGTGCCAGCAGTTTTAGACCAGGGTGGAATCAGCCCCAGCATTTT
CDR3 protein: CASSFRPGWNQPQHF

D gene: -
clone size: -
V gene: TRBV6-5
J gene: TRBJ2-7
CDR3 DNA: TGTGCCAGCAGTTCCTTTGAAGCGGGTGCCTACGAGCAGTACTTC
CDR3 protein: CASSSFEAGAYEQYF

D gene: -
clone size: -
V gene: TRBV29-1
J gene: TRBJ1-1
CDR3 DNA: TGCAGCGTTGAAGATCGGGGGGGTAAGGGCACTGAAGCTTTCTTT
CDR3 protein: CSVEDRGGKGTEAFF

D gene: TRBD2
clone size: -
V gene: TRBV4-3
J gene: TRBJ2-1
CDR3 DNA: TGCGCCAGCAGCCAAGCGGGGCTAGCGGGAGGGCCGCGGTCCTACAATGAGCAGTTCTTC
CDR3 protein: CASSQAGLAGGPRSYNEQFF

D gene: TRBD2
clone size: -
V gene: TRBV7-8
J gene: TRBJ2-7
CDR3 DNA: TGTGCCAGCAGCTCCTTAGCGGGTGCGGCCTACGAGCAGTACTTC
CDR3 protein: CASSSLAGAAYEQYF

D gene: -
clone size: -
V gene: TRBV7-9
J gene: TRBJ1-2
CDR3 DNA: TGTGCCAGCAGCCCCGACACCTTC
CDR3 protein: CASSPDTF

D gene: -
clone size: -
V gene: TRBV4-1
J gene: TRBJ2-2
CDR3 DNA: TGCGCCAGCAGCCATGGCGGAACCGGGGAGCTGTTTTTT
CDR3 protein: CASSHGGTGELFF

D gene: -
clone size: -
V gene: TRBV7-9
J gene: TRBJ2-1
CDR3 DNA: TGTGCCAGCAGCCCCTCCCTCGGTAGCGGAATCGATTACAATGAGCAGTTCTTC
CDR3 protein: CASSPSLGSGIDYNEQFF

D gene: -
clone size: -
V gene: TRBV27
J gene: TRBJ1-5
CDR3 DNA: TGTGCCAGCAGTTTCTGGGGAAGTGGTCAGCCCCAGCATTTT
CDR3 protein: CASSFWGSGQPQHF

D gene: -
clone size: few
V gene: TRBV10-3
J gene: TRBJ1-1
CDR3 DNA: TGTGCCATCAGTGAGCTGGCAGGAATGAACACTGAAGCTTTCTTT
CDR3 protein: CAISELAGMNTEAFF

D gene: -
clone size: many
V gene: TRBV10-3
J gene: TRBJ1-1
CDR3 DNA: TGTGCCATCAGTGAGAGTGCAGGGAGGGGGGAGAACACTGAAGCTTTCTTT
CDR3 protein: CAISESAGRGENTEAFF

D gene: -
clone size: -
V gene: TRBV11-3
J gene: TRBJ1-4
CDR3 DNA: TGTGCCAGCAGCTTAGAAGGGCAGGGGTCAACTAATGAAAAACTGTTTTTT
CDR3 protein: CASSLEGQGSTNEKLFF

D gene: TRBD2
clone size: -
V gene: TRBV2
J gene: TRBJ2-3
CDR3 DNA: TGTGCCTTTCCTAGCGGGAAGACAGATACGCAGTATTTT
CDR3 protein: CAFPSGKTDTQYF

D gene: -
clone size: -
V gene: TRBV7-3
J gene: TRBJ2-1
CDR3 DNA: TGTGCCAGCAGCTTAGACGGGAGTGGGTCCTACAATGAGCAGTTCTTC
CDR3 protein: CASSLDGSGSYNEQFF

D gene: TRBD1
clone size: few
V gene: TRBV30
J gene: TRBJ1-1
CDR3 DNA: TGTGCCTGGAGAGGGACAGGGAACACTGAAGCTTTCTTT
CDR3 protein: CAWRGTGNTEAFF

D gene: -
clone size: -
V gene: TRBV28
J gene: TRBJ2-5
CDR3 DNA: TGTGCCAGCAGTTCAGGGGTTTTATACCAAGAGACCCAGTACTTC
CDR3 protein: CASSSGVLYQETQYF

D gene: -
clone size: -
V gene: TRBV7-8
J gene: TRBJ2-6
CDR3 DNA: TGTGCCAGCAGCGACGTGTCTGGGGCCAACGTCCTGACTTTC
CDR3 protein: CASSDVSGANVLTF

D gene: TRBD2
clone size: -
V gene: TRBV27
J gene: TRBJ2-7
CDR3 DNA: TGTGCCAGCAGTTTGCTAGCGGGAGTAAGCGAGCAGTACTTC
CDR3 protein: CASSLLAGVSEQYF

D gene: -
clone size: -
V gene: TRBV6-5
J gene: TRBJ1-1
CDR3 DNA: TGTGCCAGCAGTTACGACGGAGGCACTGAAGCTTTCTTT
CDR3 protein: CASSYDGGTEAFF

D gene: -
clone size: -
V gene: TRBV4-1
J gene: TRBJ2-7
CDR3 DNA: TGCGCCAGCAGCCAAAGATCCATCGGTAGACAGAACTACTACGAGCAGTACTTC
CDR3 protein: CASSQRSIGRQNYYEQYF

D gene: -
clone size: -
V gene: TRBV4-1
J gene: TRBJ1-3
CDR3 DNA: TGCGCCAGCAGCCAAAGGGTCTCTGGAAACACCATATATTTT
CDR3 protein: CASSQRVSGNTIYF

D gene: -
clone size: -
V gene: TRBV6-1
J gene: TRBJ1-2
CDR3 DNA: TGTGCCAGCAGTGAAGATGGGGCAGGGCAAGCTAACTATGGCTACACCTTC
CDR3 protein: CASSEDGAGQANYGYTF

D gene: TRBD1
clone size: -
V gene: TRBV5-1
J gene: TRBJ1-2
CDR3 DNA: TGCGCCAGCAGCTTCCCCGACAGGGGTGGAGGCGGCTACACCTTC
CDR3 protein: CASSFPDRGGGGYTF

D gene: -
clone size: -
V gene: TRBV9
J gene: TRBJ1-2
CDR3 DNA: TGTGCCAGCCTCAGGGAGGGCTATGGCTACACCTTC
CDR3 protein: CASLREGYGYTF

D gene: -
clone size: once
V gene: TRBV5-1
J gene: TRBJ1-6
CDR3 DNA: TGCGCCAGCAGCTTGGCACCTTATAATTCACCCCTCCACTTT
CDR3 protein: CASSLAPYNSPLHF

D gene: TRBD1
clone size: once
V gene: TRBV9
J gene: TRBJ2-1
CDR3 DNA: TGTGCCAGCAGCCTCGCCCAGGGGGATGAGCAGTTCTTC
CDR3 protein: CASSLAQGDEQFF

D gene: TRBD1
clone size: -
V gene: TRBV27
J gene: TRBJ1-2
CDR3 DNA: TGTGCCAGCAGTTTAGGACAGGGGGCGGGTGGCTACACCTTC
CDR3 protein: CASSLGQGAGGYTF

D gene: -
clone size: once
V gene: TRBV7-8
J gene: TRBJ2-2
CDR3 DNA: TGTGCCAGCAGCTGGCCCCACGAGCCAGAGACCGGGGAGCTGTTTTTT
CDR3 protein: CASSWPHEPETGELFF

D gene: -
clone size: -
V gene: TRBV27
J gene: TRBJ1-5
CDR3 DNA: TGTGCCAGCCGGACAGACTATAGCAATCAGCCCCAGCATTTT
CDR3 protein: CASRTDYSNQPQHF

D gene: TRBD2
clone size: -
V gene: TRBV19
J gene: TRBJ2-1
CDR3 DNA: TGTGCCAGTAGTAAGGGACTAGCGGGATACAATGAGCAGTTCTTC
CDR3 protein: CASSKGLAGYNEQFF

D gene: -
clone size: -
V gene: TRBV2
J gene: TRBJ2-1
CDR3 DNA: TGTGCCAGCAGTGAAAGGGACTCCATCTACAATGAGCAGTTCTTC
CDR3 protein: CASSERDSIYNEQFF

D gene: -
clone size: -
V gene: TRBV27
J gene: TRBJ2-7
CDR3 DNA: TGTGCCACCGCGGGACACTCCCGGGGTTTCTACGAGCAGTACTTC
CDR3 protein: CATAGHSRGFYEQYF

D gene: TRBD1
clone size: -
V gene: TRBV11-2
J gene: TRBJ2-7
CDR3 DNA: TGTGCCAGCAGCTTACACGGTGGGACAGGAGCGTACGAGCAGTACTTC
CDR3 protein: CASSLHGGTGAYEQYF

D gene: -
clone size: -
V gene: TRBV29-1
J gene: TRBJ2-2
CDR3 DNA: TGCAGCGCCAAGGTAGCCGGGGGCACCGGGGAGCTGTTTTTT
CDR3 protein: CSAKVAGGTGELFF

D gene: -
clone size: -
V gene: TRBV5-1
J gene: TRBJ1-2
CDR3 DNA: TGCGCCAGCAGCAACAGGGAGAACTATGGCTACACCTTC
CDR3 protein: CASSNRENYGYTF

D gene: -
clone size: -
V gene: TRBV10-3
J gene: TRBJ2-5
CDR3 DNA: TGTGCCATCAGGATAACCCAGGACGGGGGAGAGACCCAGTACTTC
CDR3 protein: CAIRITQDGGETQYF

D gene: -
clone size: many
V gene: TRBV11-2
J gene: TRBJ1-2
CDR3 DNA: TGTGCCAGCAGCTTACCCGTAGGGCTCTATGGCTACACCTTC
CDR3 protein: CASSLPVGLYGYTF

D gene: TRBD1
clone size: -
V gene: TRBV30
J gene: TRBJ2-7
CDR3 DNA: TGTGCCTGGAGTCAGGGGACAGGGGTTAACGAGCAGTACTTC
CDR3 protein: CAWSQGTGVNEQYF

D gene: -
clone size: -
V gene: TRBV2
J gene: TRBJ2-5
CDR3 DNA: TGTGCCAGCAGTGATTTTATGGGGGAGACCCAGTACTTC
CDR3 protein: CASSDFMGETQYF

D gene: -
clone size: -
V gene: TRBV9
J gene: TRBJ2-7
CDR3 DNA: TGTGCCAGCAGCGTAGGGGCGCGTAGCTCCTACGAGCAGTACTTC
CDR3 protein: CASSVGARSSYEQYF

D gene: TRBD2
clone size: -
V gene: TRBV27
J gene: TRBJ2-1
CDR3 DNA: TGTGCCAGCAGTTTATCGTTCAGCGGGAGGGATGAGCAGTTCTTC
CDR3 protein: CASSLSFSGRDEQFF

D gene: TRBD1
clone size: -
V gene: TRBV27
J gene: TRBJ1-1
CDR3 DNA: TGTGCCAGCAGTCCCCCACCCGGGACAGGGTTGCATTTGACTGAAGCTTTCTTT
CDR3 protein: CASSPPPGTGLHLTEAFF

D gene: TRBD2
clone size: once
V gene: TRBV28
J gene: TRBJ2-2
CDR3 DNA: TGTGCCAGCAGTTTATTAGGTCAGAGGGCGGGAGGTAGCCCCGGGGAGCTGTTTTTT
CDR3 protein: CASSLLGQRAGGSPGELFF

D gene: -
clone size: -
V gene: TRBV5-1
J gene: TRBJ2-7
CDR3 DNA: TGCGCCAGCAGCTTGAAGTTCAGGGACTACGAGCAGTACTTC
CDR3 protein: CASSLKFRDYEQYF

D gene: TRBD2
clone size: many
V gene: TRBV2
J gene: TRBJ2-3
CDR3 DNA: TGTGCCAGCAGTGGGGGGACTAGTAGCACAGATACGCAGTATTTT
CDR3 protein: CASSGGTSSTDTQYF

D gene: TRBD1
clone size: -
V gene: TRBV7-8
J gene: TRBJ1-2
CDR3 DNA: TGTGCCAGCAGCTTACAGGGGGAAGACTATGGCTACACCTTC
CDR3 protein: CASSLQGEDYGYTF

D gene: -
clone size: -
V gene: TRBV9
J gene: TRBJ2-3
CDR3 DNA: TGTGCCAGCAGCGTAGTGTTCTCCCCTAGCACAGATACGCAGTATTTT
CDR3 protein: CASSVVFSPSTDTQYF

D gene: -
clone size: -
V gene: TRBV28
J gene: TRBJ1-5
CDR3 DNA: TGTGCCAGCAGTTTTGGGTCATATCAGCCCCAGCATTTT
CDR3 protein: CASSFGSYQPQHF

D gene: TRBD2
clone size: once
V gene: TRBV7-2
J gene: TRBJ2-1
CDR3 DNA: TGTGCCAGCAGCCTATGGGGGGGTTCGGATGAGCAGTTCTTC
CDR3 protein: CASSLWGGSDEQFF

D gene: -
clone size: -
V gene: TRBV5-6
J gene: TRBJ2-1
CDR3 DNA: TGTGCCAGCACCCTCGGAACATACTACAATGAGCAGTTCTTC
CDR3 protein: CASTLGTYYNEQFF

D gene: TRBD1
clone size: -
V gene: TRBV2
J gene: TRBJ2-5
CDR3 DNA: TGTGCCAGCACCGAGGGACAGGGTTTGAAGGGGACCCAGTACTTC
CDR3 protein: CASTEGQGLKGTQYF

D gene: TRBD1
clone size: -
V gene: TRBV18
J gene: TRBJ2-1
CDR3 DNA: TGTGCCAGCTCACCGCCTATGGACAGGGGATCCTACAATGAGCAGTTCTTC
CDR3 protein: CASSPPMDRGSYNEQFF

D gene: -
clone size: -
V gene: TRBV5-5
J gene: TRBJ1-1
CDR3 DNA: TGTGCCAGCAGCTTGTTAGGTAGTGGACTGAACACTGAAGCTTTCTTT
CDR3 protein: CASSLLGSGLNTEAFF

D gene: TRBD2
clone size: -
V gene: TRBV19
J gene: TRBJ2-1
CDR3 DNA: TGTGCCAGTAGTATAGCGGGCGGGAGGGCCTACAATGAGCAGTTCTTC
CDR3 protein: CASSIAGGRAYNEQFF

D gene: TRBD1
clone size: once
V gene: TRBV19
J gene: TRBJ1-2
CDR3 DNA: TGTGCCAGTACCCTCCTCTCGGGACAGGCGGGGACTTACGACTATGGCTACACCTTC
CDR3 protein: CASTLLSGQAGTYDYGYTF

D gene: TRBD1
clone size: -
V gene: TRBV9
J gene: TRBJ1-1
CDR3 DNA: TGTGCCAGCAGCGCTGACAGGGGCGATTACACTGAAGCTTTCTTT
CDR3 protein: CASSADRGDYTEAFF

D gene: TRBD1
clone size: -
V gene: TRBV2
J gene: TRBJ2-7
CDR3 DNA: TGTGCCAGCAGTAGGAAGGGGGCACCTTCTTACGAGCAGTACTTC
CDR3 protein: CASSRKGAPSYEQYF

D gene: -
clone size: -
V gene: TRBV6-5
J gene: TRBJ1-4
CDR3 DNA: TGTGCCAGCAGTCCCAGCGCAACTAATGAAAAACTGTTTTTT
CDR3 protein: CASSPSATNEKLFF

D gene: -
clone size: -
V gene: TRBV5-1
J gene: TRBJ2-1
CDR3 DNA: TGCGCCAGCAGCACCTTAGGAGGGAGAGGTTCCTACAATGAGCAGTTCTTC
CDR3 protein: CASSTLGGRGSYNEQFF